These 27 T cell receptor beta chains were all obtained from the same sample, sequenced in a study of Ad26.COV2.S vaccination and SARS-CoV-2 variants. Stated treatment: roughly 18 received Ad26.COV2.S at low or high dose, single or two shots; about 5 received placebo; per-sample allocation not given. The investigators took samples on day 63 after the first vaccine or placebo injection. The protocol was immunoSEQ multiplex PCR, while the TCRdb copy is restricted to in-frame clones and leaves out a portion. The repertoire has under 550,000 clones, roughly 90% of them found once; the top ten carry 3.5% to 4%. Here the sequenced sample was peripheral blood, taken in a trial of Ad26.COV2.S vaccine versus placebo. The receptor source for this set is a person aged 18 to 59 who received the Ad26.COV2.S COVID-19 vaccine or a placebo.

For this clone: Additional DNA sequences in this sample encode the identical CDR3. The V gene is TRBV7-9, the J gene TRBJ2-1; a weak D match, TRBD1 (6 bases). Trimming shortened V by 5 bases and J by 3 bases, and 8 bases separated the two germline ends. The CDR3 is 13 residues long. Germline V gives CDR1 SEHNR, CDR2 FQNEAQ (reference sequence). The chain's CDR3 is CASSPDSYNEQFF. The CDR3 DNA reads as TGTGCCAGCAGCCCGGACAGCTACAATGAGCAGTTCTTC.

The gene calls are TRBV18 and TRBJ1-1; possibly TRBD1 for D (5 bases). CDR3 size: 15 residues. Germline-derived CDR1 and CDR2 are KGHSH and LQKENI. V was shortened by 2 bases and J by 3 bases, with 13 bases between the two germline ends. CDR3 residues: CASSPIGHPDTEAFF. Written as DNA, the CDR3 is TGTGCCAGCTCACCAATAGGACACCCGGACACTGAAGCTTTCTTT.

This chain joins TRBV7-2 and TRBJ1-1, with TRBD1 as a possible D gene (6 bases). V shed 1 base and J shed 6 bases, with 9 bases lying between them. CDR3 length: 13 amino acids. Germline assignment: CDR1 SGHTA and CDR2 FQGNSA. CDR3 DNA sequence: TGTGCCAGCAGCTTAGGCCCAGGGGCTGAAGCTTTCTTT. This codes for CASSLGPGAEAFF. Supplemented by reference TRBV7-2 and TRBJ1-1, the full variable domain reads GAGVSQSPSNKVTEKGKDVELRCDPISGHTALYWYRQSLGQGLEFLIYFQGNSAPDKSGLPSDRFSAERTGGSVSTLTIQRTQQEDSAVYLCASSLGPGAEAFFGQGTRLTVV.

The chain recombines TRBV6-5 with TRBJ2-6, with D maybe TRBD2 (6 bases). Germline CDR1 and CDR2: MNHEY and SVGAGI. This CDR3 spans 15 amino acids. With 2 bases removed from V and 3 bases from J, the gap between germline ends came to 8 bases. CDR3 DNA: TGTGCCAGCAGTTACCAGGGAGGTGGGGCCAACGTCCTGACTTTC. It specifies CASSYQGGGANVLTF.

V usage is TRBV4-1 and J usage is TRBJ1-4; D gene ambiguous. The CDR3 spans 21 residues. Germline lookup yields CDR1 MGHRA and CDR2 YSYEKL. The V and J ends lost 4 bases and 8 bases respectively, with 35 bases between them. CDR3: CASSLTDVGWQRRVSREKLFF. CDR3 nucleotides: TGCGCCAGCAGCCTGACTGATGTGGGTTGGCAGAGACGGGTTTCTCGGGAAAAACTGTTTTTT.

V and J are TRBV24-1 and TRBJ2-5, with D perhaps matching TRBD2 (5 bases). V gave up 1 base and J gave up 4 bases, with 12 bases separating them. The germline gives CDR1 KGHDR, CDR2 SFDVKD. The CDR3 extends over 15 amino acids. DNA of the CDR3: TGTGCCACCAGTGATTTATCAGGAGGAGGAGAGACCCAGTACTTC. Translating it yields CATSDLSGGGETQYF.

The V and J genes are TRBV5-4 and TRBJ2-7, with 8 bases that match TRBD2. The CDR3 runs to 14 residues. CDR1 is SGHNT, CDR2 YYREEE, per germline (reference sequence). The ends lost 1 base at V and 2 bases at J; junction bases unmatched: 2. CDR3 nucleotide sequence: TGTGCCAGCAGCTTGAATAGCGGGGCCTACGAGCAGTACTTC. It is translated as CASSLNSGAYEQYF.

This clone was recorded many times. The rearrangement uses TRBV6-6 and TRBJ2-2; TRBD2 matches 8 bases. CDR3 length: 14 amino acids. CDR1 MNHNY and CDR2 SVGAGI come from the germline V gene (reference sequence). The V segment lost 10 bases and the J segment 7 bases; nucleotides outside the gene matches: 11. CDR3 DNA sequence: TGTGCCACCCGGGTTAGCGGGGAGGTCGGGGAGCTGTTTTTT. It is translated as CATRVSGEVGELFF.

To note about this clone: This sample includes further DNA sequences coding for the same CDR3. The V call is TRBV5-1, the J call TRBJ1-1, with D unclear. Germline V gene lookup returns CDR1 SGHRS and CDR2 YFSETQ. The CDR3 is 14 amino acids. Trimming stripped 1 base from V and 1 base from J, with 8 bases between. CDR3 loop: CASSLSPTNTEAFF. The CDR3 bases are TGCGCCAGCAGCTTGTCCCCCACGAACACTGAAGCTTTCTTT.

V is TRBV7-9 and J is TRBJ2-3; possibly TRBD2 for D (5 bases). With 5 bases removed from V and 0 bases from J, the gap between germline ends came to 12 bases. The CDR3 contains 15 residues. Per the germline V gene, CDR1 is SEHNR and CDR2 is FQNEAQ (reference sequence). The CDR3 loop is CASSQRGVSTDTQYF. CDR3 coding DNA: TGTGCCAGCAGCCAACGGGGAGTGAGCACAGATACGCAGTATTTT.

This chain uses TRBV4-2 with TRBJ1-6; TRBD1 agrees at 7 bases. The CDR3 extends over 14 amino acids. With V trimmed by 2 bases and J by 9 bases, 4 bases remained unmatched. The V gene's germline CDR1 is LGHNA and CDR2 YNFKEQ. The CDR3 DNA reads TGTGCCAGCAGCCAAACAGGGGCGAGTTCACCCCTCCACTTT. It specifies CASSQTGASSPLHF.

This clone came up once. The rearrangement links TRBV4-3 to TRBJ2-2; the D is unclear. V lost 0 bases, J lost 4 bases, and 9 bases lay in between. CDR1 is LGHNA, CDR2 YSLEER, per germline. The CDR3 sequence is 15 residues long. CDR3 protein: CASSQDLASTGELFF. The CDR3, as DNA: TGCGCCAGCAGCCAAGATTTAGCTTCCACCGGGGAGCTGTTTTTT.

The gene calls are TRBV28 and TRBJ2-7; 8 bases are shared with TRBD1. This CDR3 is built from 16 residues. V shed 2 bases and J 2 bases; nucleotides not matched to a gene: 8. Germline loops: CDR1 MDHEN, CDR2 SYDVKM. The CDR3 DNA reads TGTGCCAGCAGTTTACAGGGGGCTGGTCTCGCCTACGAGCAGTACTTC. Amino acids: CASSLQGAGLAYEQYF.

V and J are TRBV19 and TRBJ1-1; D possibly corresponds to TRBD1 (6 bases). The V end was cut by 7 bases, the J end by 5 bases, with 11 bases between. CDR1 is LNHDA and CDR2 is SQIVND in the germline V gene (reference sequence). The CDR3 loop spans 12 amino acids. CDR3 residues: CASTAGVTEAFF. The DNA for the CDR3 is TGTGCCAGTACAGCAGGGGTGACTGAAGCTTTCTTT.

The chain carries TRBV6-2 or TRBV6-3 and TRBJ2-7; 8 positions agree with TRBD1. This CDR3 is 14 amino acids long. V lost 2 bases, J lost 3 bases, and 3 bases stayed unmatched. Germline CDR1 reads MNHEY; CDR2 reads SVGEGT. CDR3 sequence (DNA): TGTGCCAGCAGTTACGGCAGGGGGCTCTACGAGCAGTACTTC. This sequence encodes CASSYGRGLYEQYF.

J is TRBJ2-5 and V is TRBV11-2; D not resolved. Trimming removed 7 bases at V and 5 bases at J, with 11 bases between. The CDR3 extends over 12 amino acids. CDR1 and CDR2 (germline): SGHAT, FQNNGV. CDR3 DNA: TGTGCCAGCACTCAGTTCGCGGAGACCCAGTACTTC. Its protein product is CASTQFAETQYF.

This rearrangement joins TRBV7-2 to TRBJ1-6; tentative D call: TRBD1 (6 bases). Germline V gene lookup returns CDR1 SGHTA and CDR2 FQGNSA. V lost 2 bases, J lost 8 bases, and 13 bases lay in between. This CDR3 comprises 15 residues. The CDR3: CASSLSWGQDSPLHF. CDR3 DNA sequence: TGTGCCAGCAGCTTATCTTGGGGGCAGGATTCACCCCTCCACTTT.

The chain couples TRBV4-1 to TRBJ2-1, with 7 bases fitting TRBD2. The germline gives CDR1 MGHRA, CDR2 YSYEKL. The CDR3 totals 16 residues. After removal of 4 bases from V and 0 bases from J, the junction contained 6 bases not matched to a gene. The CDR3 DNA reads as TGCGCCAGCAGCCTAGCTAGCGGCAGCTCCTACAATGAGCAGTTCTTC. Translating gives CASSLASGSSYNEQFF.

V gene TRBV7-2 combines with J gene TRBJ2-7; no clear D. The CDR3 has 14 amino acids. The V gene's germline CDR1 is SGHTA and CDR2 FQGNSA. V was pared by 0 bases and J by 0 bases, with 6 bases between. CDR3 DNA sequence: TGTGCCAGCAGCTTAGCCCGGATCTCCTACGAGCAGTACTTC. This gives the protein CASSLARISYEQYF.

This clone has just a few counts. CDR3 region: CASSSGLAGLANTQYF. DNA for the CDR3: TGTGCCAGCAGCTCCGGACTAGCGGGGCTAGCGAATACGCAGTATTTT. J is TRBJ2-3 and V is TRBV7-2, with 12 bases lining up with TRBD2. Per germline, CDR1 SGHTA and CDR2 FQGNSA. This CDR3 has 16 residues. With V trimmed by 4 bases and J by 7 bases, 9 bases remained unmatched.

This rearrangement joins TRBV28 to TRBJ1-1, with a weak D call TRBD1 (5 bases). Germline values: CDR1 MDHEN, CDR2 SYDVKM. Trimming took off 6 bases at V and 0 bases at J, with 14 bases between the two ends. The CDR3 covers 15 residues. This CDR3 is CASRTGRSMNTEAFF. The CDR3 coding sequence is TGTGCCAGCAGGACGGGACGTTCTATGAACACTGAAGCTTTCTTT.

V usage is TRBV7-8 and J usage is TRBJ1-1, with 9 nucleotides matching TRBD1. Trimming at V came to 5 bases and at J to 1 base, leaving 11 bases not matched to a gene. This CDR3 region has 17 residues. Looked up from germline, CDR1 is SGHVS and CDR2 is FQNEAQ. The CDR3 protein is CASSAWTGARSNTEAFF. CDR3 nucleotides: TGTGCCAGCAGCGCATGGACAGGGGCAAGATCGAACACTGAAGCTTTCTTT.

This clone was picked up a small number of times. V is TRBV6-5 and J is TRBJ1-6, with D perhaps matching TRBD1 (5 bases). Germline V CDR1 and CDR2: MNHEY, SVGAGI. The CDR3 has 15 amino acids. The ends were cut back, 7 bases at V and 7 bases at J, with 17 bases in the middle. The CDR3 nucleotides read TGTGCCAGCACCGTCTCGACAGCTACCAATTCACCCCTCCACTTT. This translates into CASTVSTATNSPLHF.

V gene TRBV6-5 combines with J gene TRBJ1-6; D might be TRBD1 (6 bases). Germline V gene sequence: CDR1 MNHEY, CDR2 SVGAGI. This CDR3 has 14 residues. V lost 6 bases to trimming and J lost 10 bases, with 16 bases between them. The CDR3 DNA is TGTGCCAGCAGCACGACAGGTTGGGGCTCACCCCTCCACTTT. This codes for CASSTTGWGSPLHF.

In DNA form, the CDR3 reads TGTGCCAGCAGTGGCGGGGGTTTTGGCGAGCAGTACTTC. Translation: CASSGGGFGEQYF. The J gene is TRBJ2-7, the V gene TRBV6-2 or TRBV6-3; 7 nucleotides agree with TRBD2. Per germline, CDR1 MNHEY and CDR2 SVGEGT. CDR3 size: 13 residues. Germline trimming cut 5 bases from V and 6 bases from J; bases unmatched to any gene: 7.

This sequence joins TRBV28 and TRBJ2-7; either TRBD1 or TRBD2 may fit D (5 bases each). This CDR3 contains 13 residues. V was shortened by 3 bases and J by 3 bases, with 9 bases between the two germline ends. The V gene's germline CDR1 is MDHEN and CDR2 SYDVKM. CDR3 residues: CASSLRGVYEQYF. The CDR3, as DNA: TGTGCCAGCAGTTTGAGAGGGGTCTACGAGCAGTACTTC.

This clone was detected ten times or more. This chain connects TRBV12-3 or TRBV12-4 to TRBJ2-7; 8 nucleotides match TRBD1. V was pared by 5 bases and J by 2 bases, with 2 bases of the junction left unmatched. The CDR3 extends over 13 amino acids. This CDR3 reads CASSGQGAYEQYF. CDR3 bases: TGTGCCAGCAGTGGACAGGGAGCCTACGAGCAGTACTTC.